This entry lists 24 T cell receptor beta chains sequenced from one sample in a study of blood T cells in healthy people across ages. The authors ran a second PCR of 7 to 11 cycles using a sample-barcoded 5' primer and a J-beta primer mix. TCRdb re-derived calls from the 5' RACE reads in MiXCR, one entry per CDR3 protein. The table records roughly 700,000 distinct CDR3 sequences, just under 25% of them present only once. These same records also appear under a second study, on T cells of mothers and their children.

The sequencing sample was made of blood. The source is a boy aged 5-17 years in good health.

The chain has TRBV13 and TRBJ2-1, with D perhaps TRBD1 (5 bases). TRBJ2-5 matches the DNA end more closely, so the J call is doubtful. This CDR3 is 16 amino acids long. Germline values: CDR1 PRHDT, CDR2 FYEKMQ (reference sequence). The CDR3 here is CASSPRTPEFQETQYF. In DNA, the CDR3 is TGTGCCAGCAGCCCGAGGACACCCGAATTTCAAGAGACCCAGTACTTC.

CDR3 DNA: TGTGCCAGCAGCTTTTCTGGTTCTAGCGGGAGGGACAAGAACGAGCAGTACTTC. Protein sequence: CASSFSGSSGRDKNEQYF. The chain links TRBV9 to TRBJ2-7, with 12 nucleotides matching TRBD2. V lost 4 bases and J lost 5; bases outside the gene matches: 16. There are 18 residues in the CDR3. Germline CDR1 is SGDLS and CDR2 is YYNGEE.

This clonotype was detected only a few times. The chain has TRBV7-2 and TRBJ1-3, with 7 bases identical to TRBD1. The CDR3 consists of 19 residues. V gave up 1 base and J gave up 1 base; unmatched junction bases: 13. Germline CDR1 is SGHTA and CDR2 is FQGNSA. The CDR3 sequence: CASSLGRQGKFSSGNTIYF. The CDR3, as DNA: TGTGCCAGCAGCTTAGGAAGACAGGGCAAATTCAGTTCTGGAAACACCATATATTTT.

The CDR3 loop is CSAMGLAGGFTFTDTQYF. The CDR3 DNA is TGCAGCGCTATGGGACTAGCGGGGGGGTTCACCTTCACAGATACGCAGTATTTT. This chain links TRBV29-1 with TRBJ2-3; 16 positions match TRBD2. The CDR3 totals 18 residues. Trimming at V came to 7 bases and at J to 2 bases, leaving 12 bases not matched to a gene. In germline, CDR1 is SQVTM, CDR2 ANQGSEA.

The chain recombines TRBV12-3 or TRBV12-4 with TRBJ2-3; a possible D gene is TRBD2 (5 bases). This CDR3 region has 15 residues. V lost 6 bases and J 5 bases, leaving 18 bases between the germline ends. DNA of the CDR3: TGTGCCAGCAGCCCACTCGCCTCCGAGGGAGATACGCAGTATTTT. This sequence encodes CASSPLASEGDTQYF.

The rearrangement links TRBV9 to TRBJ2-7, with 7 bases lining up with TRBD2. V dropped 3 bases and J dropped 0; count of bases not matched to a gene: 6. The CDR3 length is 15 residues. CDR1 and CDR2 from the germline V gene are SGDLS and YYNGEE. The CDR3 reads CASSAGAGISYEQYF. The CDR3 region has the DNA TGTGCCAGCAGCGCAGGAGCGGGAATCTCCTACGAGCAGTACTTC.

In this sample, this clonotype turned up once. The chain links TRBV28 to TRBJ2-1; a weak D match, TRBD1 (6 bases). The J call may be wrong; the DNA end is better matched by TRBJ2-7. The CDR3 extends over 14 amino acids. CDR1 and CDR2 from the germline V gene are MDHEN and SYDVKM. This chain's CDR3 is CASADPNRVYEQYF. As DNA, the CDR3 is TGTGCCAGCGCTGACCCGAACAGGGTGTACGAGCAGTACTTC.

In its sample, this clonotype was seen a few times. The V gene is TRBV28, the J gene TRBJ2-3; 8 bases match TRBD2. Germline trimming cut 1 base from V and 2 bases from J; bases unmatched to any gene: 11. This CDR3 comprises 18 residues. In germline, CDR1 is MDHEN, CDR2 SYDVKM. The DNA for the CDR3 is TGTGCCAGCAGTTTATTCGTCCGGGGGCGGGGGGACACAGATACGCAGTATTTT. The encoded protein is CASSLFVRGRGDTDTQYF.

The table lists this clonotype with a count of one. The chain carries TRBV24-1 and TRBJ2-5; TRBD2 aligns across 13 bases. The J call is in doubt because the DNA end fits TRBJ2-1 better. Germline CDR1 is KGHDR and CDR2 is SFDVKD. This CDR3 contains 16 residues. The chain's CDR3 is CATSNERTSGSNEQFF. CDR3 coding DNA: TGTGCCACCAGTAACGAACGGACTAGCGGGAGCAATGAGCAGTTCTTC.

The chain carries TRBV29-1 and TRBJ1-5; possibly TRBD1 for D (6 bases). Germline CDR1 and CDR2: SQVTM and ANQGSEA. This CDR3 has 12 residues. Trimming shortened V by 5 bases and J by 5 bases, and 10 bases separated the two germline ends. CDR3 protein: CSVWDIDQPQHF. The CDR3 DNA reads TGCAGCGTTTGGGACATCGATCAGCCCCAGCATTTT.

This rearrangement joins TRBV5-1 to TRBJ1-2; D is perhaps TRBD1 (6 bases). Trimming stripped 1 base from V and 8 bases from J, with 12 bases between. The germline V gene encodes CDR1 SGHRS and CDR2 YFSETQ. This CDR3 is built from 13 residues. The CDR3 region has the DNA TGCGCCAGCAGCTTGACAGGGCCGGAGGGCTACACCTTC. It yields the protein CASSLTGPEGYTF.

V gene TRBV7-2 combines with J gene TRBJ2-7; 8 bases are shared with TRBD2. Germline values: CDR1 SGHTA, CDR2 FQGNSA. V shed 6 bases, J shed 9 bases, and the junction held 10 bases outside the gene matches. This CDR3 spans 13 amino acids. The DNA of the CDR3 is TGTGCCAGCAGTTCCTCGACGGGGGGGACGCAGTACTTC. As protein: CASSSSTGGTQYF.

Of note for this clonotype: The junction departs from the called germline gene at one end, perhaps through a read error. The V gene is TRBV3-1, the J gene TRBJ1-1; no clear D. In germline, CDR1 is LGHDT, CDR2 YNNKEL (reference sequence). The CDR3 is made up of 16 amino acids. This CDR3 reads CAGSQEPGRVNTEAFF. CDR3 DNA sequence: TGTGCCGGCAGCCAAGAACCTGGGAGGGTGAACACTGAAGCTTTCTTT.

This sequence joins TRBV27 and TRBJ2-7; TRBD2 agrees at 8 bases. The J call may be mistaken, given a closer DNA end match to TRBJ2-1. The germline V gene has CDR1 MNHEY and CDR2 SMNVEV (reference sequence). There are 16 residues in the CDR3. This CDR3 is CASSISGTRGGNEQFF. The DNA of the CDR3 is TGTGCCAGCAGTATAAGTGGGACTAGGGGGGGCAATGAGCAGTTCTTC.

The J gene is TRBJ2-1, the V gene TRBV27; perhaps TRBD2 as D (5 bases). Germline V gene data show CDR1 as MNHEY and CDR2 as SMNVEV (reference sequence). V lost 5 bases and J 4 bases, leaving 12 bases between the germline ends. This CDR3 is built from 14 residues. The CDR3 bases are TGTGCCAGCAGTGGAGCGGCCACGTACAATGAGCAGTTCTTC. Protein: CASSGAATYNEQFF.

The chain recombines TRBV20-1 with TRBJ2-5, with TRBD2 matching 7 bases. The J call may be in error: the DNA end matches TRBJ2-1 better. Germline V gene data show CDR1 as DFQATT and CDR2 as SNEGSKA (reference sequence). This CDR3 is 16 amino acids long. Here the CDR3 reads CSASPDSRETNNEQFF. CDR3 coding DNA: TGCAGTGCTAGTCCAGATTCGCGGGAGACAAACAATGAGCAGTTCTTC.

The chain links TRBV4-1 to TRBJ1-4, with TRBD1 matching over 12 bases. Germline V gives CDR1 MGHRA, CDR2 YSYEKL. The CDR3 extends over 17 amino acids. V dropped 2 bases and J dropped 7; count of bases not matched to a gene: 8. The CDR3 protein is CASSQQYRDRGLEKLFF. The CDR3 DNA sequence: TGCGCCAGCAGCCAACAGTACCGGGACAGGGGGCTTGAAAAACTGTTTTTT.

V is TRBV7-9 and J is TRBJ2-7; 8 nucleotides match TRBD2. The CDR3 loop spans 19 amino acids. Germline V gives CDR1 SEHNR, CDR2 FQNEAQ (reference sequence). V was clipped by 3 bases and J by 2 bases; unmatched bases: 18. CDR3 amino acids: CASSFNLYSTAGVTYEQYF. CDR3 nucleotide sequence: TGTGCCAGCAGCTTCAACCTTTACTCTACAGCGGGGGTCACCTACGAGCAGTACTTC.

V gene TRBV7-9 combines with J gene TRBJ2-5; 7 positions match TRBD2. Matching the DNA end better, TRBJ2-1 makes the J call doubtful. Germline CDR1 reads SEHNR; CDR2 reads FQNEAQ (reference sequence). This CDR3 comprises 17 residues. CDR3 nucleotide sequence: TGTGCCAGCAGCTCCCCCGGTCTGGCTAGCGGAGACAATGAGCAGTTCTTC. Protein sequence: CASSSPGLASGDNEQFF.

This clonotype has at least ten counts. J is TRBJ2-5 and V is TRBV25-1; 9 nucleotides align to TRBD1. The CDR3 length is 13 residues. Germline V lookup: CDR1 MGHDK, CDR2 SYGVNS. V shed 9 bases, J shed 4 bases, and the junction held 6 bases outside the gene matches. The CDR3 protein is CASRDRAAETQYF. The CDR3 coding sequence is TGTGCCAGTAGGGACAGGGCAGCAGAGACCCAGTACTTC. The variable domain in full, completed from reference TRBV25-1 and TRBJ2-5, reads EADIYQTPRYLVIGTGKKITLECSQTMGHDKMYWYQQDPGMELHLIHYSYGVNSTEKGDLSSESTVSRIRTEHFPLTLESARPSHTSQYLCASRDRAAETQYFGPGTRLLVL.

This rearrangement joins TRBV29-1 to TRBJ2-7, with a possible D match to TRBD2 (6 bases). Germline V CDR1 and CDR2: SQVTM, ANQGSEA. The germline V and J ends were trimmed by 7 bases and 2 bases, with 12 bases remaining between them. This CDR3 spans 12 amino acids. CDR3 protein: CSAVTSPYEQYF. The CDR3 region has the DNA TGCAGCGCCGTAACTAGCCCCTACGAGCAGTACTTC.

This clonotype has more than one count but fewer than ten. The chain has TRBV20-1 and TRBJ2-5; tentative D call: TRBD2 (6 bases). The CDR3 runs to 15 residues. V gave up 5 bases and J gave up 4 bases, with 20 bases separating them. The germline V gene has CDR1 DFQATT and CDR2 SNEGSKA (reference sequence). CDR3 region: CSAVFSPSGGETQYF. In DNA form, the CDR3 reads TGCAGTGCTGTCTTTAGTCCGTCCGGGGGAGAGACCCAGTACTTC.

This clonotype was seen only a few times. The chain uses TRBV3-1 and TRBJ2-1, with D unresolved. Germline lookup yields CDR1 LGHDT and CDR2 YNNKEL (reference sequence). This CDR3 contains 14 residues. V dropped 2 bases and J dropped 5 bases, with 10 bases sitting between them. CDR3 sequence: CASSQPAWDNEQFF. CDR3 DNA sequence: TGTGCCAGCAGCCAACCAGCGTGGGACAATGAGCAGTTCTTC.

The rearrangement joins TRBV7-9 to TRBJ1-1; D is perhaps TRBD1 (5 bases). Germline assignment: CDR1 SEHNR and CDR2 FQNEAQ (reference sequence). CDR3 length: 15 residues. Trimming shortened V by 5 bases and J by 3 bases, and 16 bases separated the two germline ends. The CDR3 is CASSQGWGGDTEAFF. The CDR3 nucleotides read TGTGCCAGCAGCCAAGGTTGGGGAGGGGACACTGAAGCTTTCTTT. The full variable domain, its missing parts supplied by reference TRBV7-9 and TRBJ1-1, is DTGVSQNPRHKITKRGQNVTFRCDPISEHNRLYWYRQTLGQGPEFLTYFQNEAQLEKSRLLSDRFSAERPKGSFSTLEIQRTEQGDSAMYLCASSQGWGGDTEAFFGQGTRLTVV.